Below, one T cell receptor beta chain is given with its context. The data were taken from a study of blood T cell repertoires in COVID-19. TCRdb's table, derived via immunoSEQ multiplex PCR, lists solely in-frame clones and lacks some. The data show roughly 200,000 clones, roughly 80% seen once. The ends lost 3 bases at V and 0 bases at J; junction bases unmatched: 9. The CDR3 is 18 amino acids. Germline values: CDR1 KGHDR, CDR2 SFDVKD. What was sequenced was peripheral blood. The chain employs TRBV24-1 and TRBJ2-7; 11 positions agree with TRBD1. This sequence originates from an elderly woman with acute or convalescent COVID-19. The CDR3 here is CATSDQTRDRGTSYEQYF. In nucleotides, the CDR3 is TGTGCCACCAGTGATCAGACCCGGGACAGGGGGACCTCCTACGAGCAGTACTTC.